This T cell receptor beta chain was sequenced in a study of blood T cell repertoires in COVID-19. Per the original data handling: Amplification of reference gene primers was used by the study to estimate nucleated cell counts. Assay used: immunoSEQ multiplex PCR; TCRdb lists only in-frame clones, some missing. The V and J calls and clone size are taken from that table; D and trimming were inferred from the DNA. The profile shows fewer than 200,000 clones, 85% to 90% of them singletons. This clone was found once. This CDR3 is built from 17 residues. CDR1 and CDR2 from the germline V gene are SGHRS and YFSETQ. V lost 7 bases and J lost 0; bases outside the gene matches: 6.

This receptor was taken from a man in his forties or fifties with active or convalescent COVID-19. Sequenced material: peripheral blood. The chain is built from TRBV5-1 and TRBJ2-3; TRBD2 agrees at 15 bases. CDR3 region: CASSGTSGGLSTDTQYF. The DNA of the CDR3 is TGCGCCAGCTCCGGGACTAGCGGGGGGCTGAGCACAGATACGCAGTATTTT.